Below are 16 T cell receptor beta chains sequenced from a single sample in a study of cytomegalovirus exposure and HLA in healthy donors. PCR primers comprised 60 Vbeta and 13 Jbeta primers. Generated by immunoSEQ multiplex PCR, the TCRdb table keeps only in-frame clones and is missing some. The profile shows 150,000 to 200,000 clones, around 81% of them singletons. What was sequenced was PBMCs. The origin of the receptors is a woman aged 25 to 39 in good health and CMV-seronegative.

This chain uses TRBV28 with TRBJ2-7; TRBD1 matches at 11 bases. The J segment lost 2 bases and the V segment lost 5 bases, leaving 2 bases of the junction unmatched. Looked up from germline, CDR1 is MDHEN and CDR2 is SYDVKM. This CDR3 spans 14 amino acids. The CDR3: CASSTGQGAYEQYF. The CDR3 DNA is TGTGCCAGCAGTACGGGACAGGGGGCCTACGAGCAGTACTTC.

The CDR3 DNA sequence: TGCGCCAGCAGCCAAGATTCCCAGGGGGCGTATACGCAGTATTTT. It codes for CASSQDSQGAYTQYF. The genes are TRBV4-3 and TRBJ2-3, with TRBD1 matching 8 bases. V was clipped by 0 bases and J by 7 bases; unmatched bases: 6. The CDR3 covers 15 residues. Germline-derived CDR1 and CDR2 are LGHNA and YSLEER.

The chain recombines TRBV28 with TRBJ1-2, with TRBD1 matching 7 bases. The CDR3 has 12 residues. From germline, CDR1 is MDHEN and CDR2 SYDVKM. The V segment lost 7 bases and the J segment 3 bases; nucleotides outside the gene matches: 2. CDR3 DNA sequence: TGTGCCAGCATCACAGGGGACTATGGCTACACCTTC. Protein: CASITGDYGYTF.

This chain joins TRBV4-2 and TRBJ2-1, with D perhaps TRBD2 (6 bases). CDR3 length: 17 residues. The germline V gene encodes CDR1 LGHNA and CDR2 YNFKEQ. V shed 4 bases and J shed 4 bases, with 20 bases lying between them. In DNA, the CDR3 is TGTGCCAGCAGCCTCCCCCCAACGGGAGTGGGGTACAATGAGCAGTTCTTC. This sequence encodes CASSLPPTGVGYNEQFF.

The chain uses TRBV11-2 and TRBJ2-4; the D is unclear. The CDR3 spans 15 residues. Deletions cut 4 bases from V and 1 base from J, with 11 bases between. The germline gives CDR1 SGHAT, CDR2 FQNNGV. CDR3 in DNA: TGTGCCAGCAGCTCCGTCAGGTGGGCCAAAAACATTCAGTACTTC. It yields the protein CASSSVRWAKNIQYF.

The chain uses TRBV19 and TRBJ1-3; D is perhaps TRBD1 (5 bases). CDR3 length: 13 residues. Germline CDR1 and CDR2: LNHDA and SQIVND (reference sequence). V lost 8 bases to trimming and J lost 2 bases, with 10 bases between them. The CDR3, as DNA: TGTGCCAGTTCGCGGACACCTGGAAACACCATATATTTT. This sequence encodes CASSRTPGNTIYF.

This chain joins TRBV6-1 and TRBJ2-5, with 9 bases matching TRBD2. Looked up from germline, CDR1 is MNHNS and CDR2 is SASEGT. J gave up 4 bases and V 7 bases, and 10 bases lay outside the gene matches. The CDR3 is 15 amino acids. CDR3: CASNPLTSGRETQYF. The CDR3 DNA is TGTGCCAGCAACCCCCTGACTAGCGGTCGAGAGACCCAGTACTTC.

This clone was detected only once. The chain links TRBV28 to TRBJ2-6; TRBD2 agrees at 8 bases. Germline V lookup: CDR1 MDHEN, CDR2 SYDVKM. Trimming cost V 4 bases and J 2 bases; bases outside gene matches: 4. The CDR3 has 16 amino acids. CDR3 residues: CASSSRGGAGANVLTF. CDR3 nucleotide sequence: TGTGCCAGCAGTTCACGGGGGGGGGCTGGGGCCAACGTCCTGACTTTC. The whole variable domain, remainder taken from reference TRBV28 and TRBJ2-6, is DVKVTQSSRYLVKRTGEKVFLECVQDMDHENMFWYRQDPGLGLRLIYFSYDVKMKEKGDIPEGYSVSREKKERFSLILESASTNQTSMYLCASSSRGGAGANVLTFGAGSRLTVL.

The chain has TRBV5-5 and TRBJ2-1, with 10 bases aligning to TRBD2. Per the germline V gene, CDR1 is SGHKS and CDR2 is YYEKEE (reference sequence). V shed 0 bases and J 7 bases; nucleotides not matched to a gene: 10. This CDR3 contains 17 residues. This CDR3 is CASSLVRASGSLNEQFF. CDR3 nucleotide sequence: TGTGCCAGCAGCTTGGTTAGGGCTAGCGGGAGTCTGAATGAGCAGTTCTTC.

This CDR3 reads CASSLAGGVGNSPLHF. The CDR3 coding sequence is TGCGCCAGCAGCTTGGCCGGGGGAGTGGGCAATTCACCCCTCCACTTT. The J gene is TRBJ1-6, the V gene TRBV5-1; possible D gene TRBD1, 5 bases. Germline V gene data show CDR1 as SGHRS and CDR2 as YFSETQ. This CDR3 is 16 amino acids long. V shed 0 bases and J shed 7 bases, with 14 bases lying between them.

A single count supports this clone. V usage is TRBV15 and J usage is TRBJ2-1; the D gene is possibly TRBD1 (5 bases). The CDR3 has 15 residues. CDR1 LNHNV and CDR2 YYDKDF come from the germline V gene (reference sequence). The germline V and J ends were trimmed by 4 bases and 4 bases, with 14 bases remaining between them. The CDR3 sequence: CATSTFITGYNEQFF. The CDR3 nucleotides are TGTGCCACCAGCACCTTCATTACAGGTTACAATGAGCAGTTCTTC.

The rearrangement uses TRBV13 and TRBJ1-3, with no clear D. Germline loops: CDR1 PRHDT, CDR2 FYEKMQ (reference sequence). V lost 5 bases and J 4 bases, leaving 12 bases between the germline ends. The CDR3 loop spans 14 amino acids. The CDR3, as DNA: TGTGCCAGCAGCCCCTCGGGGAGCGGAAACACCATATATTTT. Its translation is CASSPSGSGNTIYF.

V and J are TRBV7-9 and TRBJ2-5; D perhaps matches TRBD2 (5 bases). Trimming removed 3 bases from V and 5 bases from J, with 13 bases in between. Per germline, CDR1 SEHNR and CDR2 FQNEAQ (reference sequence). The CDR3 sequence is 14 residues long. The DNA for the CDR3 is TGTGCCAGCAGCTTTACTGCGGGCGGGGAGACCCAGTACTTC. Protein sequence: CASSFTAGGETQYF.

The genes are TRBV9 and TRBJ2-3; 14 bases match TRBD2. The V segment lost 3 bases and the J segment 1 base; nucleotides outside the gene matches: 1. Per the germline V gene, CDR1 is SGDLS and CDR2 is YYNGEE. The CDR3 consists of 16 residues. This CDR3 reads CASSGGLAGGTDTQYF. The CDR3, as DNA: TGTGCCAGCAGCGGGGGACTAGCGGGAGGCACAGATACGCAGTATTTT. Based on the CDR3 plus reference TRBV9 and TRBJ2-3, the full variable domain is DSGVTQTPKHLITATGQRVTLRCSPRSGDLSVYWYQQSLDQGLQFLIQYYNGEERAKGNILERFSAQQFPDLHSELNLSSLELGDSALYFCASSGGLAGGTDTQYFGPGTRLTVL.

The chain uses TRBV5-4 and TRBJ2-3; D possibly corresponds to TRBD1 (6 bases). Germline CDR1 SGHNT, CDR2 YYREEE (reference sequence). Deletions cut 4 bases from V and 3 bases from J, with 15 bases between. The CDR3 is 15 residues long. The CDR3 nucleotides read TGTGCCAGCAGCCTTGGGACAAGCCCAACAGATACGCAGTATTTT. It translates to CASSLGTSPTDTQYF.

As regards this clone: A junction end diverges from the germline sequence, so it may reflect a read error. This chain joins TRBV5-6 and TRBJ2-4; TRBD2 agrees at 10 bases. The CDR3 has 19 amino acids. In germline, CDR1 is SGHDT, CDR2 YYEEEE. CDR3 nucleotide sequence: TGTGCCAGCAGCTTGATAGGGACTAGCGTTCAGGGAGCCAAAAACAGTCAGTACTTC. This encodes CASSLIGTSVQGAKNSQYF.